This is a list of T cell receptor beta chains from one sample in a study of T cells in Graves' hyperthyroidism and ophthalmopathy. Via MiXCR, TCRdb re-called the multiplex PCR reads, giving one row per CDR3 protein. The sample comprises about 400,000 distinct CDR3 sequences, roughly 15% of which are singletons, and 5% to 6.5% rests with the top ten. Sequenced material: blood. Receptors were obtained from a young woman with Graves' hyperthyroidism. Each CDR3 is given with its conserved first and last residue. The D gene is left open where the match is weak. Clone size is given for some rows only: seen once, a few or many times, or a class if the clone is expanded.

d_call	v_call	clone_size	j_call	cdr3_aa	cdr3_nt
TRBD2	TRBV6-1	many	TRBJ2-3	CASTFGTSGSPMTDTQYF	TGTGCCAGCACCTTCGGGACTAGCGGGAGTCCGATGACAGATACGCAGTATTTT
-	TRBV7-9	few	TRBJ1-5	CASSLGNSLNQPQHF	TGTGCCAGCAGCTTAGGAAACAGCCTAAATCAGCCCCAGCATTTT
TRBD2	TRBV7-7	few	TRBJ2-1	CASSFNLAGNNEQFF	TGTGCTAGCAGCTTCAATCTAGCGGGAAACAATGAGCAGTTCTTC
-	TRBV5-1	many	TRBJ2-3	CASSLATGTSTDTQYF	TGCGCCAGCAGCTTGGCTACGGGCACTAGCACAGATACGCAGTATTTT
TRBD2	TRBV5-4	-	TRBJ2-7	CASSSPASGRLNEQYF	TGTGCCAGCAGCTCGCCGGCTAGCGGGCGTCTAAACGAGCAGTACTTC
-	TRBV12-3/TRBV12-4	many	TRBJ2-3	CASSWGGAGVTDTQYF	TGTGCCAGCAGCTGGGGGGGCGCGGGAGTCACAGATACGCAGTATTTT
-	TRBV29-1	many	TRBJ2-7	CSVSAAYEQYF	TGCAGCGTTTCCGCGGCCTACGAGCAGTACTTC
-	TRBV7-8	many	TRBJ2-7	CASSFEGPSYEQYF	TGTGCCAGCAGCTTCGAGGGACCCTCCTACGAGCAGTACTTC
-	TRBV25-1	-	TRBJ2-1	CASSQTSHQGAREQFF	TGTGCCAGCAGTCAAACTTCTCATCAGGGAGCCCGTGAGCAGTTCTTC
-	TRBV6-1	many	TRBJ1-1	CASSKTRGVAEAFF	TGTGCCAGCAGTAAGACCCGGGGCGTTGCTGAAGCTTTCTTT
-	TRBV27	many	TRBJ1-2	CASSLSYSYGYTF	TGTGCCAGCAGTTTATCTTACAGCTATGGCTACACCTTC
-	TRBV6-1	-	TRBJ2-7	CASSLQAINSYEQYF	TGTGCCAGCAGCTTACAGGCAATCAACTCCTACGAGCAGTACTTC
TRBD2	TRBV29-1	-	TRBJ2-1	CSVEGTSETSYNEQFF	TGCAGCGTGGAAGGGACTAGCGAGACCTCCTACAATGAGCAGTTCTTC
TRBD2	TRBV6-2/TRBV6-3	many	TRBJ2-5	CASSYTGLPQETQYF	TGTGCCAGCAGTTACACGGGACTACCACAAGAGACCCAGTACTTC
TRBD2	TRBV7-8	-	TRBJ2-1	CASRNEGTSGKSSYNEQFF	TGTGCCAGCAGGAACGAAGGGACTAGCGGTAAAAGCTCCTACAATGAGCAGTTCTTC
-	TRBV15	many	TRBJ1-5	CATSELGNQPQHF	TGTGCCACCAGCGAACTAGGCAATCAGCCCCAGCATTTT
TRBD1	TRBV30	few	TRBJ1-1	CAWSAYWTGGTEAFF	TGTGCCTGGAGTGCCTACTGGACAGGGGGCACTGAAGCTTTCTTT
TRBD2	TRBV30	-	TRBJ2-7	CAWDSGREQYF	TGTGCCTGGGACAGCGGGAGGGAGCAGTACTTC
TRBD2	TRBV3-1	-	TRBJ2-3	CASSQDLTSGPDTQYF	TGTGCCAGCAGCCAAGATCTGACTAGCGGGCCAGATACGCAGTATTTT
TRBD1	TRBV19	few	TRBJ1-1	CASSMSAGTGGTEAFF	TGTGCCAGTAGTATGTCTGCCGGGACAGGGGGCACTGAAGCTTTCTTT
-	TRBV7-2	few	TRBJ1-2	CASSLGAAWGGYTF	TGTGCCAGCAGCTTAGGGGCTGCCTGGGGGGGCTACACCTTC
TRBD2	TRBV27	-	TRBJ2-7	CASSSRLAGATYYEQYF	TGTGCCAGCAGTTCCCGACTAGCGGGAGCCACCTACTACGAGCAGTACTTC
-	TRBV12-3/TRBV12-4	many	TRBJ1-2	CASSSGLLEGYTF	TGTGCCAGCAGCTCCGGACTACTGGAGGGCTACACCTTC
-	TRBV3-1	many	TRBJ1-2	CASSQAGGAYGYTF	TGTGCCAGCAGCCAAGCTGGGGGGGCCTATGGCTACACCTTC
-	TRBV3-1	few	TRBJ1-6	CASSPSVPPLHF	TGTGCCAGCAGCCCCAGCGTACCACCCCTCCACTTT
-	TRBV7-9	-	TRBJ2-3	CASSLAQGLDTQYF	TGTGCCAGCAGCTTAGCCCAGGGCCTAGATACGCAGTATTTT
TRBD2	TRBV20-1	-	TRBJ2-1	CSANGLAGVGGNEQFF	TGCAGTGCTAACGGACTAGCGGGAGTAGGCGGCAATGAGCAGTTCTTC
-	TRBV7-3	many	TRBJ2-7	CASSGGTGSSYEQYF	TGTGCCAGCAGCGGGGGAACAGGGAGCTCCTACGAGCAGTACTTC
-	TRBV30	-	TRBJ2-5	CAWSYRVGETQYF	TGTGCCTGGAGTTACCGGGTGGGGGAGACCCAGTACTTC
-	TRBV19	-	TRBJ2-2	CASSLTGQPTGELFF	TGTGCCAGTAGTCTTACGGGACAACCCACCGGGGAGCTGTTTTTT
-	TRBV20-1	once	TRBJ1-5	CSARDLTGNQPQHF	TGCAGTGCTAGAGACCTGACGGGCAATCAGCCCCAGCATTTT